This T cell receptor beta chain is from a study of CD8 T cells in Susac syndrome (dated by TCRdb to between 2018 and 2021). Some background on the complete study: Of the Susac syndrome patients who were sequenced, roughly six had clinically active disease and roughly eight were in clinical remission. Repertoire sequencing was used to test whether CD8+ T cell activation and differentiation in Susac syndrome was antigen driven. Clonality of the CD8+ T cell repertoire was compared between more than 10 healthy donors, roughly 14 Susac syndrome patients and about 15 multiple sclerosis patients. At blood withdrawal, Susac syndrome patients were either therapy-naive, taking corticosteroids (in some cases with IVIg as well), or taking IVIg alone.

Turning to this clonotype: Which antigen it targets is not known. The record has no base qualities; no much larger clone is one base away.

V loses 3 bases, J loses 4 bases, and the germline ends lie 8 bases apart. As encoded in the germline V gene, CDR1 is KGHDR while CDR2 is SFDVKD. The CDR3 goes from the cysteine to the phenylalanine over 13 residues. Only the CDR3 part of the read is kept: 39 bases, read in frame from the first base. RNA was extracted using the RNeasy kit, and about 0.45 to 1 ug of the RNA was reverse transcribed with random hexamers. The immunoSEQ multiplex PCR assay, covering 54 Vbeta and 13 Jbeta segments, was used to amplify TCR beta CDR3 regions. To correct PCR amplification bias, a synthetic template baseline was used for both primer optimization and computational correction. For the original study's pipeline: Reads were assigned to V, D and J genes according to IMGT and analyzed in immunoSEQ Analyzer, with only productive sequences retained. Clonality was computed as one minus Shannon entropy normalized by log2 of the number of productive unique sequences. For each patient and control, public and private clones were evaluated among the 100 most prevalent clones. A clone was defined as Susac-specific if it was absent from the healthy and MS cohorts, from roughly 990 published viral clones and from other ImmuneACCESS disease sequences. TCRdb reprocessing: public reads trimmed at Q25 with fastp, clones called with MiXCR, in-frame beta chains kept. Each record represents a unique CDR3 protein, reported with the most common genes and DNA among its rows. TCRdb, not the authors, supplied the V and J calls. The sample table shows some 140,000 distinct CDR3 sequences, and around 95% are seen once. The ten top clones hold 0.15% to 0.2% of the sample.

Peripheral blood CD8+ and CD4+ T cells from healthy donors, Susac syndrome patients and multiple sclerosis patients were profiled by high-throughput TCR beta sequencing. The Susac syndrome patients fulfilled recently defined diagnostic criteria for either definite or probable disease. Bulk CD8+ and CD4+ T cells were purified by magnetic negative isolation, whereas CD8+ TEMRA cells were enriched by FACS. Blood was collected in EDTA tubes and processed within 24 hours, with PBMCs isolated through density gradient centrifugation. PBMCs intended for TCR sequencing were frozen in liquid nitrogen and were later thawed in a 37 degrees C water bath. A purity of at least 90% was achieved for sorted or isolated CD4+, CD8+ and CD8+ TEMRA cells. General conclusions and limits of the study: Looking at Susac-specific public clones, the researchers identified about 15 in the total CD8+ repertoire and four or five in the CD8+ TEMRA repertoire. The number of individuals in the TCR sequencing and HLA analysis was recognized as being relatively small. Clonal expansion was seen in Susac syndrome CD8+ repertoires, peaking in CD8+ TEMRA cells and being greater in clinically active patients than in remitting ones.

Input material: CD8+ T cells from PBMCs. The sequence links TRBV24-1 to TRBJ1-1; no D gene can be assigned with confidence. The sequence was obtained from a human donor with Susac syndrome. The DNA reads as follows: TGTGCCACCAGTGATGTAGCCGGCACTGAAGCTTTCTTT. It translates as CATSDVAGTEAFF.